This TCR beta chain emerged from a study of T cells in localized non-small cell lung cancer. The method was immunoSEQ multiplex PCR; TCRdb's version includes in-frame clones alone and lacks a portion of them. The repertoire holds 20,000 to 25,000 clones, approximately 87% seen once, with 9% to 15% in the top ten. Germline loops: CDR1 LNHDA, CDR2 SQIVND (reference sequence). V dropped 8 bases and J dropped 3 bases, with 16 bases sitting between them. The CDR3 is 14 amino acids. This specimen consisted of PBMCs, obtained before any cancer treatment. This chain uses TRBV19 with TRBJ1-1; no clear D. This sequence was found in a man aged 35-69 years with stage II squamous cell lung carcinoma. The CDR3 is CASGRRRPDTEAFF. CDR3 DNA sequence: TGTGCCAGTGGGCGACGGCGGCCAGACACTGAAGCTTTCTTT.